The rows below give T cell receptor beta chains drawn from one sample of a study of a mutant IDH1 vaccine in newly diagnosed glioma. Libraries were prepared by immunoSEQ multiplex PCR; TCRdb keeps only in-frame clonotypes and omits some of them. Here the sample spans tens of thousands of clones, over 65% being singletons. These receptors' antigens are unknown. Sequences were derived from PBMCs, sampled from a glioma patient whose treatment included an IDH1 peptide vaccine. The receptors were sampled from a man aged 30-40 years with glioma. CDR3s include the opening cysteine and the closing phenylalanine or tryptophan. The D gene is left open where the match is weak. Size tells how often a clone was seen (once, few, many) or the class of an expanded clone, and some rows leave it out.

TRBJ2-7	TRBV9	NA	14	NA	CASSPNSAGIEQYF	TGTGCCAGCAGCCCAAACTCCGCGGGAATCGAGCAGTACTTC
TRBJ1-1	TRBV5-1	NA	14	NA	CASSLRQGDTEAFF	TGCGCCAGCAGCTTGAGGCAGGGTGACACTGAAGCTTTCTTT
TRBJ2-5	TRBV9	NA	15	NA	CASSVTRSAGETQYF	TGTGCCAGCAGCGTAACCCGGAGTGCAGGAGAGACCCAGTACTTC
TRBJ2-7	TRBV4-1	NA	16	TRBD1	CASSHRAGTVTYEQYF	TGCGCCAGCAGCCATCGGGCCGGGACAGTAACTTACGAGCAGTACTTC
TRBJ2-7	TRBV10-3	few	15	TRBD2	CAITSPSGSSYEQYF	TGTGCCATCACCTCTCCTAGCGGGAGCTCCTACGAGCAGTACTTC
TRBJ2-1	TRBV7-2	NA	15	NA	CASSPGLGSYNEQFF	TGTGCCAGCAGCCCGGGACTTGGCTCCTACAATGAGCAGTTCTTC
TRBJ2-7	TRBV19	medium-sized	14	TRBD2	CASSPGGAFYEQYF	TGTGCCAGTAGTCCGGGGGGGGCCTTCTACGAGCAGTACTTC
TRBJ2-2	TRBV21-1	NA	18	NA	CASSRPGTTNLNTGELFF	TGTGCCAGCAGCAGACCCGGGACAACGAATCTGAACACCGGGGAGCTGTTTTTT
TRBJ2-1	TRBV6-6	NA	15	TRBD2	CASRSGTSDYNEQFF	TGTGCCAGCCGATCCGGGACTAGTGACTACAATGAGCAGTTCTTC
TRBJ2-7	TRBV6-1	once	16	TRBD2	CASSERSSGMGYEQYF	TGTGCCAGCAGTGAACGGAGTAGCGGGATGGGGTACGAGCAGTACTTC
TRBJ2-7	TRBV7-9	once	14	NA	CASSRGGQGAEQYF	TGTGCCAGCAGCCGGGGGGGTCAGGGGGCCGAGCAGTACTTC
TRBJ2-7	TRBV14	NA	11	NA	CASSAIYEQYF	TGTGCCAGCAGCGCGATCTACGAGCAGTACTTC
TRBJ1-6	TRBV6-1	NA	13	NA	CASSEDGGSSLHF	TGTGCCAGCAGTGAAGACGGGGGGTCATCCCTCCACTTT
TRBJ2-7	TRBV29-1	NA	15	TRBD2	CSVLKLAESSYEQYF	TGCAGCGTATTAAAACTAGCGGAGAGTTCCTACGAGCAGTACTTC
TRBJ2-5	TRBV2	NA	13	TRBD2	CASSGLAGETQYF	TGTGCCAGCAGTGGACTAGCGGGAGAGACCCAGTACTTC
TRBJ2-7	TRBV30	NA	12	NA	CAWRIGTYEQYF	TGTGCCTGGAGAATCGGAACCTACGAGCAGTACTTC
TRBJ1-6	TRBV4-1	NA	15	NA	CASSQEGALNSPLHF	TGCGCCAGCAGCCAAGAGGGGGCGCTCAATTCACCCCTCCACTTT
TRBJ1-2	TRBV6-4	NA	15	TRBD1	CASSTGTGGEGGYTF	TGTGCCAGCAGTACCGGGACAGGGGGTGAGGGGGGCTACACCTTC
TRBJ1-2	TRBV18	NA	17	NA	CASSPFVRAGLDYGYTF	TGTGCCAGCTCACCCTTTGTCAGGGCCGGACTCGACTATGGCTACACCTTC
TRBJ2-1	TRBV6-4	NA	24	TRBD2	CASSDTSTGRAQDLTRSSYNEQFF	TGTGCCAGCAGCGACACCAGTACCGGGAGGGCCCAGGATCTTACCCGGAGCTCCTACAATGAGCAGTTCTTC
TRBJ1-2	TRBV14	NA	13	NA	CASSQESSYGYTF	TGTGCCAGCAGCCAGGAATCTAGCTATGGCTACACCTTC
TRBJ1-2	TRBV9	NA	12	NA	CASSPVNYGYTF	TGTGCCAGCAGCCCAGTTAACTATGGCTACACCTTC
TRBJ2-2	TRBV5-1	NA	16	TRBD1	CATSLQGSLFAGELFF	TGCGCCACCTCTCTACAGGGGAGCCTATTTGCCGGGGAGCTGTTTTTT
TRBJ1-2	TRBV27	NA	15	NA	CASSPRDSTGNGYTF	TGTGCCAGCAGTCCCCGGGACTCAACTGGAAATGGCTACACCTTC
TRBJ1-1	TRBV5-1	NA	16	NA	CASSVRTNLMNTEAFF	TGCGCCAGCAGCGTTAGGACGAATTTAATGAACACTGAAGCTTTCTTT
TRBJ2-5	TRBV19	NA	13	NA	CASRGQNQETQYF	TGTGCCAGTAGAGGACAGAACCAAGAGACCCAGTACTTC